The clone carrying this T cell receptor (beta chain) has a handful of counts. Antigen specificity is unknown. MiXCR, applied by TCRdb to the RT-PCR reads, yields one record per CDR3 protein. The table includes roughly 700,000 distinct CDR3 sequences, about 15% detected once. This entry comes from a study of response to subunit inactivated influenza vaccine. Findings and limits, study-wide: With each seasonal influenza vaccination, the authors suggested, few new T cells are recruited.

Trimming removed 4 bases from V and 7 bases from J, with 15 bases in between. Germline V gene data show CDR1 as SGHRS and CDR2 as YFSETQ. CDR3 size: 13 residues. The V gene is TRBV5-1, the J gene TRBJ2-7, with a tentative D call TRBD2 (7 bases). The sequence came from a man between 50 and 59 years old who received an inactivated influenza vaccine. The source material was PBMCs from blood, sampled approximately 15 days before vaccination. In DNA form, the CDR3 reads TGCGCCAGCAGCAACGAGGGGGGAGGGGAGCAGTACTTC. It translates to CASSNEGGGEQYF.